This TCR beta chain was identified during a study of blood T cell repertoires in COVID-19. On the study more broadly: COVID-19 samples, acute and convalescent, were from the United States, Italy and Spain. Sources were T cells, B-cell-depleted T cells, or PBMCs; the material itself was cDNA or gDNA.

Authors' processing steps: Amplifying reference gene primers gave estimates of nucleated cell counts. Produced via immunoSEQ multiplex PCR; TCRdb's table is partial and in-frame only. V and J calls and clone size follow that table, whereas D and trimming were derived from the DNA. The table includes about 140,000 clones, approximately 80% detected once. The germline V gene has CDR1 MGHRA and CDR2 YSYEKL. The CDR3 has 17 residues. Unmatched junction bases numbered 8, after V lost 1 base and J lost 6 bases. This clone was observed a single time. Sequencing used peripheral blood. This rearrangement joins TRBV4-1 to TRBJ2-3; 12 nucleotides match TRBD2. This receptor was obtained from a human donor in a cohort sampled during active COVID-19. The DNA for the CDR3 is TGCGCCAGCAGCCAAGTCCCTCTAGCGGGAGGGCCTGATACGCAGTATTTT. It codes for CASSQVPLAGGPDTQYF.